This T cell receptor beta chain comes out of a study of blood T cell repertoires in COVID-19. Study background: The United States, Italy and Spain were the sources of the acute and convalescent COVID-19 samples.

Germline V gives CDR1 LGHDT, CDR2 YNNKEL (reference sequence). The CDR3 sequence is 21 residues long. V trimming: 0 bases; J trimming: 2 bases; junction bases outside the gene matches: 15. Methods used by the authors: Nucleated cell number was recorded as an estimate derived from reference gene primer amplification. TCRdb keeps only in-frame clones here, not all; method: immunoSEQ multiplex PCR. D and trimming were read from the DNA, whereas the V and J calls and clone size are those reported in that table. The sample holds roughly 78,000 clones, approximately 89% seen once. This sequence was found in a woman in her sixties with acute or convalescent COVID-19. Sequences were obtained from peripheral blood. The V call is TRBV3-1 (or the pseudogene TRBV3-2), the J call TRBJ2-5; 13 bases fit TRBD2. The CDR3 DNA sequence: TGTGCCAGCAGCCAAGATCTAAAGGGTCGACTAGCGGGGGGACTGCAAGAGACCCAGTACTTC. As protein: CASSQDLKGRLAGGLQETQYF.